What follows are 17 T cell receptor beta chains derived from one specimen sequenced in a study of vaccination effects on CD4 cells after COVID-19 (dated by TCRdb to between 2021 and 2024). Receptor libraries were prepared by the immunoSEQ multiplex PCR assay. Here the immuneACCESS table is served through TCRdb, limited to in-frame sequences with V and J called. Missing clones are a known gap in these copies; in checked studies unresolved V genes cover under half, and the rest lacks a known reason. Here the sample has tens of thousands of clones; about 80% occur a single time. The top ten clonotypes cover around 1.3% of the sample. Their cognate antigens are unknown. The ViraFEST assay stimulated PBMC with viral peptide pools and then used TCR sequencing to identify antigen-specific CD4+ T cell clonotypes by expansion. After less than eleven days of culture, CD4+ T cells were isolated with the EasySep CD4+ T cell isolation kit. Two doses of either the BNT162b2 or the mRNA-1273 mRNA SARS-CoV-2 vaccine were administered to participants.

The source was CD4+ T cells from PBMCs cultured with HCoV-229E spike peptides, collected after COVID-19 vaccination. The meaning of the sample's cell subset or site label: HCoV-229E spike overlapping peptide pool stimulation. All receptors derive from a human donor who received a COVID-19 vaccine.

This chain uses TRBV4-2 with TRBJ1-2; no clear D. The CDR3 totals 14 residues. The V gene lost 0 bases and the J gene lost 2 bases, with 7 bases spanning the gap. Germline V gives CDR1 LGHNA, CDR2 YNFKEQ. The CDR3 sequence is CASSQDGRNYGYTF. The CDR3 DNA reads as TGTGCCAGCAGCCAAGACGGTCGGAACTATGGCTACACCTTC.

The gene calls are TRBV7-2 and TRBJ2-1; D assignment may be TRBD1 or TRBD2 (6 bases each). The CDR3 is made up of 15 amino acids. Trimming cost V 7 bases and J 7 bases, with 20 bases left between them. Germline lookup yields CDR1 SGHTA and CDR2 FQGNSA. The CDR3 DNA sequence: TGTGCCAGCAAAGGGGGGAGTTTAGGTTTAAATGAGCAGTTCTTC. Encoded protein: CASKGGSLGLNEQFF.

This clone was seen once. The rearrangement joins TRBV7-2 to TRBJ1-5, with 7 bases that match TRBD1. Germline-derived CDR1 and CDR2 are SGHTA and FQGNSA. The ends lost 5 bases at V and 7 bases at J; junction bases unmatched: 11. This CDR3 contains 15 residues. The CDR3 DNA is TGTGCCAGCAGCGTTAGACAGGGATGGGGCCAGCCCCAGCATTTT. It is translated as CASSVRQGWGQPQHF. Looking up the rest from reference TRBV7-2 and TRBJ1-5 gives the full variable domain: GAGVSQSPSNKVTEKGKDVELRCDPISGHTALYWYRQSLGQGLEFLIYFQGNSAPDKSGLPSDRFSAERTGGSVSTLTIQRTQQEDSAVYLCASSVRQGWGQPQHFGDGTRLSIL.

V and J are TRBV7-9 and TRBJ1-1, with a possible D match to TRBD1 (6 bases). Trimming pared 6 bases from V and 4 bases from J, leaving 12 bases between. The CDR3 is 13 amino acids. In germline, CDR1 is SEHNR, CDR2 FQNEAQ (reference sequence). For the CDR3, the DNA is TGTGCCAGCAGTTCGCAGGGGAGCACTGAAGCTTTCTTT. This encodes CASSSQGSTEAFF. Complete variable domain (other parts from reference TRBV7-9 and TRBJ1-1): DTGVSQNPRHKITKRGQNVTFRCDPISEHNRLYWYRQTLGQGPEFLTYFQNEAQLEKSRLLSDRFSAERPKGSFSTLEIQRTEQGDSAMYLCASSSQGSTEAFFGQGTRLTVV.

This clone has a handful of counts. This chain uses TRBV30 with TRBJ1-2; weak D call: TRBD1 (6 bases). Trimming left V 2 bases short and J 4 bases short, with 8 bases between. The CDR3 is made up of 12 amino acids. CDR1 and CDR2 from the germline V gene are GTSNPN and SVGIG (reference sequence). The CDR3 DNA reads TGTGCCTGGAGTCGGGGGCGCTATGGCTACACCTTC. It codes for CAWSRGRYGYTF.

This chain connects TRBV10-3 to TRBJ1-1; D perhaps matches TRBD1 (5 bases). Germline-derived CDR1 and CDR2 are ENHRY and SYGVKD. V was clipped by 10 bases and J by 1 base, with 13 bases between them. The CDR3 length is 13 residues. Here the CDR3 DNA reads TGTGCCACCGGGGGACCCGGGAACACTGAAGCTTTCTTT. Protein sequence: CATGGPGNTEAFF.

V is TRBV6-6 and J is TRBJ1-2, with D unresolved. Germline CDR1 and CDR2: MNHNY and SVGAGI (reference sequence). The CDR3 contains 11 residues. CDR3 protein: CAGGQLYGYTF. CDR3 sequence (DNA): TGTGCAGGAGGGCAGCTCTATGGCTACACCTTC.

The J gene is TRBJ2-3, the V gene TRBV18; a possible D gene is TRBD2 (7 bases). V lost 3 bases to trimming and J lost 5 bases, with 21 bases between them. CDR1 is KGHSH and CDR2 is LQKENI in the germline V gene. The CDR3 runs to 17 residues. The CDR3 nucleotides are TGTGCCAGCTCACCTAGGGACGGGGGGCGTCTTCAAGATACGCAGTATTTT. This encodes CASSPRDGGRLQDTQYF.

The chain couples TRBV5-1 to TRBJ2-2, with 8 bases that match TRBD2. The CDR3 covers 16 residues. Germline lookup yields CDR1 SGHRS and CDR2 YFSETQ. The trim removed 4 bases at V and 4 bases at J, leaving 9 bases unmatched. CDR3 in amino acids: CASSREGGPPTGELFF. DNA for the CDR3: TGCGCCAGCAGCCGGGAGGGGGGGCCCCCCACCGGGGAGCTGTTTTTT.

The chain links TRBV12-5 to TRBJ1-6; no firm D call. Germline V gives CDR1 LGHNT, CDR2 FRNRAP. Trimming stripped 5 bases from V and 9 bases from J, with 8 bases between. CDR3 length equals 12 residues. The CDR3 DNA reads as TGTGCTAGTGGTCCCGAAGGTTCACCCCTCCACTTT. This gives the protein CASGPEGSPLHF.

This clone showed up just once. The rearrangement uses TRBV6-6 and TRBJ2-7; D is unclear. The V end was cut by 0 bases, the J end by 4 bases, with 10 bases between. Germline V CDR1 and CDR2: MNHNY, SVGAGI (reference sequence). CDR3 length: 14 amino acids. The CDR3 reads CASSYSRSAYEQYV. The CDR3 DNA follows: TGTGCCAGCAGTTACTCCCGGAGTGCTTACGAGCAGTACGTC.

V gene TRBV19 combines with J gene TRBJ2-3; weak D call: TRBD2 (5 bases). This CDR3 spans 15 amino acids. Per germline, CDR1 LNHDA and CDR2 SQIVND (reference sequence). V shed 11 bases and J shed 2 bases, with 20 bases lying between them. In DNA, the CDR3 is TGTGCCCCCTCTCGGGGTAGGTTTAACACAGATACGCAGTATTTT. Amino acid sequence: CAPSRGRFNTDTQYF.

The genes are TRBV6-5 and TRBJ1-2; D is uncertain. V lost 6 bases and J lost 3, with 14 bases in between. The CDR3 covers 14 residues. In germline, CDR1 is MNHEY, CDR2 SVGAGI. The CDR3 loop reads CASSPGQSYYGYTF. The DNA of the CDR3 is TGTGCCAGCAGCCCCGGGCAGTCCTACTATGGCTACACCTTC.

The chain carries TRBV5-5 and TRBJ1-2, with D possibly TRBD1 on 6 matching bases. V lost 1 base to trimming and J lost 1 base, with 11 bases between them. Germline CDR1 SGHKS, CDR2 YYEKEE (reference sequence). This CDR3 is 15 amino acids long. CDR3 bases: TGTGCCAGCAGCTTGAGCACAGGGAATAACTATGGCTACACCTTC. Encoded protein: CASSLSTGNNYGYTF.

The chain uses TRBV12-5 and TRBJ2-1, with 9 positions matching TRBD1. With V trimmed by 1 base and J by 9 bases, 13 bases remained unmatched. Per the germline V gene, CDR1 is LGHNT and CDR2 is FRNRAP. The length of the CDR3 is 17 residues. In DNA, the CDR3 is TGTGCTAGTGGTTTGGGAGGTTGGGGACAGGGTAGCGGTGAGCAGTTCTTC. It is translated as CASGLGGWGQGSGEQFF.

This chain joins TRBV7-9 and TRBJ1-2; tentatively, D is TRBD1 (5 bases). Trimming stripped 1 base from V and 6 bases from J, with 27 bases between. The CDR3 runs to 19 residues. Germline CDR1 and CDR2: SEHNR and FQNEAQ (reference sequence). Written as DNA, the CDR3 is TGTGCCAGCAGCTTAGTTAGTTTTCGGAGGGGCCGGATTGAGGATGGCTACACCTTC. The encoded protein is CASSLVSFRRGRIEDGYTF.

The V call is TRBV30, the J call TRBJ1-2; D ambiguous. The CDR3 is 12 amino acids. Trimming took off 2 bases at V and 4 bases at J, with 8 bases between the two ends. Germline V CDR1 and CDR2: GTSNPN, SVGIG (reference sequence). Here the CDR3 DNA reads TGTGCCTGGAGTTTGTCGGGCTATGGCTACACCTTC. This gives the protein CAWSLSGYGYTF.